Below are 22 T cell receptor beta chains sequenced from a single sample in a study of OX40 agonist ivuxolimab in advanced cancers. Produced via immunoSEQ multiplex PCR; TCRdb's table is partial and in-frame only. The data show about 69,000 clones, with about nine tenths seen just once and 2.5% to 3% held by the top ten. Source: CD4+ or CD8+ T cells sorted from blood, taken in a trial of the OX40 agonist ivuxolimab. These receptors were obtained from an adult with an advanced solid tumor such as melanoma, head and neck, liver or kidney cancer.

The J gene is TRBJ1-4, the V gene TRBV28, with TRBD1 identical over 7 bases. The CDR3 is 14 amino acids. With V trimmed by 4 bases and J by 6 bases, 5 bases remained unmatched. The germline CDR1 and CDR2 sequences are MDHEN and SYDVKM. CDR3 amino acids: CASSWGDRDEKLFF. CDR3 DNA: TGTGCCAGCAGTTGGGGGGACAGAGATGAAAAACTGTTTTTT.

The V and J genes are TRBV7-9 and TRBJ2-5; 9 nucleotides line up with TRBD1. CDR3 length: 16 residues. The germline V gene has CDR1 SEHNR and CDR2 FQNEAQ (reference sequence). The V gene end was trimmed by 4 bases and the J gene end by 2 bases; junction bases not matched to a gene: 8. The CDR3 region is CASSSRGTGRQETQYF. CDR3 DNA sequence: TGTGCCAGCAGCTCAAGGGGGACAGGGCGACAAGAGACCCAGTACTTC.

The chain uses TRBV5-1 and TRBJ1-4; D call uncertain. The V end lost 4 bases, the J end lost 0 bases, and 10 bases lay between the germline ends. The germline V gene has CDR1 SGHRS and CDR2 YFSETQ. This CDR3 is built from 15 residues. This CDR3 is CASSEQSSTNEKLFF. CDR3 sequence (DNA): TGCGCCAGCAGCGAACAAAGTTCAACTAATGAAAAACTGTTTTTT.

The chain combines TRBV28 with TRBJ1-4; TRBD1 is a possible D gene (6 bases). V lost 4 bases, J lost 8 bases, and 17 bases lay in between. There are 15 residues in the CDR3. Germline CDR1 and CDR2: MDHEN and SYDVKM. The CDR3 protein is CASSSPGQPREKLFF. DNA of the CDR3: TGTGCCAGCAGTTCGCCGGGACAACCGCGGGAAAAACTGTTTTTT.

This clone was seen just once. The genes are TRBV5-5 and TRBJ1-3; D not certain. The CDR3 runs 13 residues. Germline CDR1 and CDR2: SGHKS and YYEKEE (reference sequence). V was clipped by 4 bases and J by 2 bases, with 7 bases between them. The CDR3, as DNA: TGTGCCAGCAGCGAGGCAGCTGGAAACACCATATATTTT. Translating it yields CASSEAAGNTIYF.

V gene TRBV10-1 combines with J gene TRBJ2-7, with D perhaps assigned TRBD1 or TRBD2 (5 bases each). The germline V gene encodes CDR1 WNHNN and CDR2 SYGVQD (reference sequence). V lost 6 bases to trimming and J lost 6 bases, with 21 bases between them. The CDR3 has 15 amino acids. The CDR3 loop reads CASSSPGHPEREQYF. The CDR3 DNA reads TGCGCCAGCAGCTCCCCGGGGCACCCTGAACGCGAGCAGTACTTC.

This chain connects TRBV4-3 to TRBJ2-2; 8 nucleotides line up with TRBD1. The CDR3 runs to 17 residues. Germline V gene sequence: CDR1 LGHNA, CDR2 YSLEER. V lost 2 bases to trimming and J lost 6 bases; unmatched junction nucleotides: 11. CDR3: CASSQFRTGLNAGELFF. DNA of the CDR3: TGCGCCAGCAGCCAATTTCGGACAGGGTTAAACGCCGGGGAGCTGTTTTTT.

The chain has TRBV6-5 and TRBJ1-2, with no clear D. This CDR3 has 15 amino acids. Germline V gene data show CDR1 as MNHEY and CDR2 as SVGAGI. The germline V and J ends were trimmed by 0 bases and 1 base, with 9 bases remaining between them. The CDR3 protein is CASSYSGSFNYGYTF. The CDR3 DNA sequence: TGTGCCAGCAGTTACTCAGGCAGTTTTAACTATGGCTACACCTTC.

The chain joins TRBV6-6 to TRBJ1-2; the D gene is possibly TRBD1 (5 bases). This CDR3 has 14 residues. V was pared by 5 bases and J by 0 bases, with 10 bases between. Per germline, CDR1 MNHNY and CDR2 SVGAGI (reference sequence). CDR3 sequence: CASSVGPANYGYTF. The CDR3 region has the DNA TGTGCCAGCAGTGTGGGGCCTGCTAACTATGGCTACACCTTC.

This clone is a singleton in its sample. The V and J genes are TRBV6-6 and TRBJ2-2; D may match TRBD1 or TRBD2 (5 bases each). The CDR3 is 14 amino acids. Per germline, CDR1 MNHNY and CDR2 SVGAGI (reference sequence). V dropped 7 bases and J dropped 7 bases, with 16 bases sitting between them. The CDR3 here is CASTPGAGGGELFF. In nucleotides, the CDR3 is TGTGCCAGCACCCCCGGGGCAGGAGGCGGGGAGCTGTTTTTT.

The gene calls are TRBV18 and TRBJ1-4, with a weak D call TRBD1 (6 bases). With 0 bases removed from V and 0 bases from J, the gap between germline ends came to 17 bases. CDR3 length equals 19 residues. Germline values: CDR1 KGHSH, CDR2 LQKENI. The CDR3 spells CASSPPPGSGDTTNEKLFF. The CDR3 nucleotides are TGTGCCAGCTCACCACCCCCGGGGTCTGGGGACACAACTAATGAAAAACTGTTTTTT.

The chain uses TRBV10-3 and TRBJ2-3, with 8 bases identical to TRBD2. V gave up 10 bases and J gave up 0 bases; unmatched junction bases: 12. CDR1 and CDR2 from the germline V gene are ENHRY and SYGVKD. This CDR3 contains 16 residues. CDR3 loop: CATSSGSVASTDTQYF. CDR3 in DNA: TGTGCCACTTCTAGCGGGTCAGTCGCTAGCACAGATACGCAGTATTTT.

In its sample, this clone was seen a few times. This chain joins TRBV11-2 and TRBJ1-2; D is unclear. CDR1 and CDR2 (germline): SGHAT, FQNNGV. Trimming cost V 1 base and J 4 bases, with 10 bases left between them. CDR3 length: 14 amino acids. CDR3 bases: TGTGCCAGCAGCTTAGGTGCTGGGTCCTATGGCTACACCTTC. Translation gives CASSLGAGSYGYTF.

The genes are TRBV6-6 and TRBJ1-2, with D possibly matching TRBD1 (5 bases). The germline V gene encodes CDR1 MNHNY and CDR2 SVGAGI (reference sequence). Trimming left V 7 bases short and J 4 bases short, with 13 bases between. CDR3 length: 13 residues. The CDR3 DNA is TGTGCCAGCACCCTGGGGCAGACCTATGGCTACACCTTC. Its protein is CASTLGQTYGYTF.

The chain is built from TRBV21-1 and TRBJ2-1; TRBD2, the table's D call, was not compared with the DNA. TRBV21-1 is classified as a pseudogene. This CDR3 region has 20 residues. The CDR3 coding sequence is TGTGCCAGCAGCAAAGTTCTCGGCAGGTCTCTAGCGCGATCCTACAATGAGCAGTTCTTC. It translates to CASSKVLGRSLARSYNEQFF.

The V and J genes are TRBV18 and TRBJ2-1; 7 bases map to TRBD2. This CDR3 is 16 amino acids long. The V gene's germline CDR1 is KGHSH and CDR2 LQKENI. Trimming took 7 bases from V and 7 from J; bases not matched to a gene: 16. The CDR3 DNA is TGTGCCAGCTTCCGCCGCGGGGCGGGGACTATTAATGAGCAGTTCTTC. This sequence encodes CASFRRGAGTINEQFF.

The V call is TRBV4-1, the J call TRBJ1-1, with 12 bases lining up with TRBD1. The germline V gene has CDR1 MGHRA and CDR2 YSYEKL. The V gene end was trimmed by 5 bases and the J gene end by 0 bases; junction bases not matched to a gene: 7. The CDR3 covers 17 residues. Here the CDR3 reads CASSEGTGGILNTEAFF. The CDR3 DNA follows: TGCGCCAGCAGCGAGGGGACAGGGGGCATTTTGAACACTGAAGCTTTCTTT.

This clone was recorded a few times. The rearrangement links TRBV28 to TRBJ2-7; D might be TRBD1 (8 bases). The CDR3 loop spans 16 amino acids. The germline CDR1 and CDR2 sequences are MDHEN and SYDVKM. V shed 6 bases and J shed 5 bases, with 23 bases lying between them. CDR3: CASRNLGRQGRDEQYF. The CDR3 DNA follows: TGTGCCAGCAGGAATTTAGGGAGACAGGGGAGGGACGAGCAGTACTTC.

The chain links TRBV9 to TRBJ2-1; D remains unclear. Germline V gene data show CDR1 as SGDLS and CDR2 as YYNGEE. This CDR3 is built from 15 residues. Trimming stripped 4 bases from V and 5 bases from J, with 16 bases between. The CDR3 sequence is CASSSHHGRNNEQFF. The CDR3 coding sequence is TGTGCCAGCAGCTCCCACCACGGGCGAAACAATGAGCAGTTCTTC.

The rearrangement uses TRBV7-3 and TRBJ2-3; D remains unclear. Deletions cut 5 bases from V and 6 bases from J, with 9 bases between. Looked up from germline, CDR1 is SGHTA and CDR2 is FQGTGA. The CDR3 loop spans 12 amino acids. This chain's CDR3 is CASSTAGDTQYF. In nucleotides, the CDR3 is TGTGCCAGCAGCACTGCTGGGGATACGCAGTATTTT. Full variable domain (missing parts from reference TRBV7-3 and TRBJ2-3): GAGVSQTPSNKVTEKGKYVELRCDPISGHTALYWYRQSLGQGPEFLIYFQGTGAADDSGLPNDRFFAVRPEGSVSTLKIQRTERGDSAVYLCASSTAGDTQYFGPGTRLTVL.

The chain recombines TRBV18 with TRBJ1-3; D not certain. V lost 2 bases to trimming and J lost 0 bases, with 14 bases between them. Germline V gene lookup returns CDR1 KGHSH and CDR2 LQKENI. There are 17 residues in the CDR3. CDR3 in amino acids: CASSPIRTRDSGNTIYF. CDR3 DNA: TGTGCCAGCTCACCAATCCGGACGCGCGACTCTGGAAACACCATATATTTT.

The rearrangement joins TRBV28 to TRBJ1-3; D remains unclear. CDR3 length: 14 amino acids. Germline CDR1 MDHEN, CDR2 SYDVKM. Trimming pared 7 bases from V and 0 bases from J, leaving 10 bases between. The CDR3 protein is CASTVPSSGNTIYF. DNA of the CDR3: TGTGCCAGCACCGTTCCCAGCTCTGGAAACACCATATATTTT.